The entry below gives a single T cell receptor beta chain sequence along with its context. Its target is not known. This record comes from a study of blood T cells in healthy people across ages. General study results and limits: In the absence of known donor CMV status, changes in expanded clonotypes were possibly confounded. Roughly linear age-related decline in beta diversity appeared, significant by age roughly 40.

V shed 5 bases, J shed 5 bases, and the junction held 9 bases outside the gene matches. This CDR3 is 15 amino acids long. Germline CDR1 and CDR2: LGHNT and FRNRAP. A sample-barcoded 5' primer and a J-beta primer mix were used in a second PCR of roughly 7 to 11 cycles. A template-switch adaptor with 12 random nucleotides tagged each cDNA molecule. TCRdb re-called the 5' RACE reads through MiXCR, storing one row per CDR3 protein. In the table there are about 1 million distinct CDR3 sequences, around 45% of which are singletons. The sequence derives from a woman in her sixties or seventies in good health. The material sequenced was blood. V usage is TRBV12-5 and J usage is TRBJ2-5, with 9 bases fitting TRBD2. For the CDR3, the DNA is TGTGCTAGTGGTATGGGACTAGCCGGCCGCGAGACCCAGTACTTC. Its protein product is CASGMGLAGRETQYF.